A selection of T cell receptor beta chains follows, all from one sample in a study of T cells after posttransplantation cyclophosphamide. Data came from immunoSEQ multiplex PCR; TCRdb stores just in-frame clones and leaves some out. The data show about 10,000 clones, with none appearing a single time. The specimen comprised PBMCs, sampled after allogeneic stem cell transplant with posttransplant cyclophosphamide. These receptors all come from a female patient in her thirties or forties who received an allogeneic stem cell transplant from a related donor, was CMV-positive, and had no GVHD. Some T cells here may be from the graft donor. The CDR3 runs from the conserved cysteine through the conserved F or W. Each record gives: clone size, J gene, V gene, D gene, CDR3 protein, CDR3 DNA. A D gene is named only where the DNA matches it firmly. Clone size appears in some rows only: once, few, many, or a class for an expanded clone.

many,TRBJ1-6,TRBV2,TRBD1,CASTYRGRAPLHF,TGTGCCAGCACCTACAGGGGCCGGGCACCCCTCCACTTT
many,TRBJ1-6,TRBV5-1,TRBD1,CASSLTQGVDSPLHF,TGCGCCAGCAGTTTAACACAGGGGGTGGATTCACCCCTCCACTTT
many,TRBJ2-1,TRBV6-1,-,CASKRGDSNEQFF,TGTGCCAGCAAGAGGGGGGACAGCAATGAGCAGTTCTTC
many,TRBJ1-1,TRBV19,TRBD1,CASSLLATGVGVNTEAFF,TGTGCCAGTAGTTTACTTGCCACAGGGGTTGGGGTGAACACTGAAGCTTTCTTT
-,TRBJ1-2,TRBV29-1,-,CSVEDLAEKDYGYTF,TGCAGCGTTGAAGATCTCGCGGAAAAGGACTATGGCTACACCTTC
many,TRBJ1-4,TRBV4-2,TRBD1,CASGQVNEKLFF,TGTGCCAGCGGACAGGTGAATGAAAAACTGTTTTTT
many,TRBJ2-7,TRBV5-5,TRBD2,CASSRLAGGKYEQYF,TGTGCCAGCAGCAGATTAGCGGGGGGCAAATACGAGCAGTACTTC
many,TRBJ1-3,TRBV11-1,-,CASSFSTGNSGNTIYF,TGTGCCAGCAGCTTTTCCACAGGAAACTCTGGAAACACCATATATTTT
many,TRBJ2-5,TRBV19,TRBD1,CASSTLPGQAIQETQYF,TGTGCCAGTAGTACTCTACCGGGACAGGCGATACAAGAGACCCAGTACTTC
many,TRBJ2-3,TRBV19,-,CASSNSQASGADTQYF,TGTGCCAGTAGTAATAGTCAGGCCTCAGGGGCAGATACGCAGTATTTT
many,TRBJ1-6,TRBV27,-,CASSPQGPVNSPLHF,TGTGCCAGCTCCCCCCAGGGTCCAGTTAATTCACCCCTCCACTTT
many,TRBJ2-2,TRBV7-9,TRBD1,CASSTLGQGIGNTGELFF,TGTGCCAGCAGCACACTCGGACAGGGGATTGGAAACACCGGGGAGCTGTTTTTT
many,TRBJ2-1,TRBV19,-,CASRVAGYNEQFF,TGTGCCAGTAGGGTCGCAGGCTACAATGAGCAGTTCTTC
many,TRBJ1-1,TRBV9,-,CASSPRPGDTEAFF,TGTGCCAGCAGCCCCCGACCAGGGGACACTGAAGCTTTCTTT
many,TRBJ1-2,TRBV5-5,TRBD1,CASSSGQGRNYGYTF,TGTGCCAGCAGCTCCGGACAGGGGAGGAACTATGGCTACACCTTC
many,TRBJ1-3,TRBV11-2,-,CASSLAGSHTIYF,TGTGCCAGCAGCTTAGCGGGGTCGCACACCATATATTTT
hyperexpanded,TRBJ2-7,TRBV9,TRBD1,CASSIGQGTAYEQYF,TGTGCCAGCAGCATCGGACAGGGGACGGCCTACGAGCAGTACTTC
many,TRBJ1-5,TRBV19,-,CASSIAGYSNQPQHF,TGTGCCAGTAGTATCGCGGGGTATAGCAATCAGCCCCAGCATTTT
many,TRBJ2-4,TRBV4-1,TRBD2,CASSPGLRRRNIQYF,TGCGCCAGCAGTCCGGGACTACGTCGTAGAAACATTCAGTACTTC
many,TRBJ2-1,TRBV11-2,TRBD1,CASSSRDRVYFNEQFF,TGTGCCAGCAGCTCCCGGGACAGGGTCTACTTCAATGAGCAGTTCTTC
many,TRBJ1-6,TRBV10-3,TRBD1,CAISRDRESPLHF,TGTGCCATCAGCCGGGACAGAGAGTCACCCCTCCACTTT
many,TRBJ1-1,TRBV18,-,CASSSFRNTEAFF,TGTGCCAGCTCTTCGTTCAGGAACACTGAAGCTTTCTTT
medium-sized,TRBJ2-1,TRBV10-3,-,CAISDNYNEQFF,TGTGCCATCAGTGATAACTACAATGAGCAGTTCTTC
many,TRBJ2-1,TRBV5-6,-,CASNPRGLYNEQFF,TGTGCCAGCAACCCTAGGGGCCTCTACAATGAGCAGTTCTTC
many,TRBJ2-5,TRBV14,-,CASSQVLGIQETQYF,TGTGCCAGCAGCCAAGTTCTTGGCATTCAAGAGACCCAGTACTTC
many,TRBJ2-1,TRBV6-4,TRBD2,CASSLLAGPYNEQFF,TGTGCCAGCAGTTTACTAGCGGGGCCTTACAATGAGCAGTTCTTC
many,TRBJ1-5,TRBV7-6,TRBD1,CASSLGQPPNQPQHF,TGTGCCAGCAGCTTGGGACAGCCACCTAATCAGCCCCAGCATTTT
many,TRBJ2-1,TRBV7-2,TRBD2,CASSLVAGGRNEQFF,TGTGCCAGCAGCTTAGTAGCGGGGGGGCGGAATGAGCAGTTCTTC
many,TRBJ2-7,TRBV10-3,TRBD1,CAIRKGRDSSISLIEREQYF,TGTGCCATCAGGAAAGGCCGGGACAGCTCGATTTCCCTCATAGAGCGCGAGCAGTACTTC
many,TRBJ2-3,TRBV4-1,TRBD1,CASSQRGGWTDTQYF,TGCGCCAGCAGCCAAAGAGGGGGCTGGACAGATACGCAGTATTTT
many,TRBJ1-5,TRBV2,TRBD1,CASSEARGTNQPQHF,TGTGCCAGCAGTGAAGCCAGGGGGACTAATCAGCCCCAGCATTTT
many,TRBJ2-2,TRBV4-1,TRBD1,CASSQRQGENTGELFF,TGCGCCAGCAGCCAACGTCAGGGGGAAAACACCGGGGAGCTGTTTTTT
many,TRBJ2-1,TRBV19,TRBD2,CASSIGTSGYNEQFF,TGTGCCAGTAGTATTGGGACTAGCGGCTACAATGAGCAGTTCTTC
many,TRBJ2-5,TRBV14,-,CASSQDLLAPSQTQYF,TGTGCCAGCAGCCAAGATCTTCTAGCTCCTTCGCAGACCCAGTACTTC
many,TRBJ1-6,TRBV18,-,CASSPGGAFGSPLHF,TGTGCCAGCTCACCAGGAGGCGCGTTCGGGTCACCCCTCCACTTT
many,TRBJ2-7,TRBV5-8,TRBD2,CASSPLGQAGDEQYF,TGTGCCAGCAGTCCCCTCGGCCAAGCGGGGGACGAGCAGTACTTC
many,TRBJ1-3,TRBV12-3/TRBV12-4,-,CASSLSSAGNTIYF,TGTGCCAGCAGTTTAAGCAGCGCCGGAAACACCATATATTTT
many,TRBJ1-5,TRBV2,-,CASSPDSYSNQPQHF,TGTGCCAGCAGCCCGGACAGTTATAGCAATCAGCCCCAGCATTTT
few,TRBJ2-5,TRBV2,-,CASSETGEIQETQYF,TGTGCCAGCAGTGAGACGGGGGAGATCCAAGAGACCCAGTACTTC
many,TRBJ2-7,TRBV9,TRBD1,CASSIRQGTAYEQYF,TGTGCCAGTAGCATCAGACAGGGGACGGCCTACGAGCAGTACTTC
many,TRBJ2-3,TRBV10-2,-,CASSSGGADTQYF,TGCGCCAGCAGTTCGGGGGGCGCAGATACGCAGTATTTT
many,TRBJ2-1,TRBV12-3/TRBV12-4,TRBD2,CASSSRTSGQYPNEQFF,TGTGCCAGCAGTTCTCGGACTAGCGGGCAATACCCGAATGAGCAGTTCTTC
-,TRBJ2-5,TRBV7-2,-,CASSFRQFRETQYF,TGTGCCAGCAGCTTTAGACAGTTCCGTGAGACCCAGTACTTC
many,TRBJ1-5,TRBV5-1,-,CASSSSPNQPQHF,TGCGCCAGCAGCTCCAGTCCCAATCAGCCCCAGCATTTT
many,TRBJ1-2,TRBV24-1,-,CATSSGTLYGYTF,TGTGCCACCAGTTCCGGGACACTCTATGGCTACACCTTC
many,TRBJ2-3,TRBV6-2/TRBV6-3,-,CASSPGRLSTDTQYF,TGTGCCAGCAGTCCCGGCAGGCTCAGCACAGATACGCAGTATTTT
many,TRBJ2-5,TRBV2,TRBD2,CASSDFTSGGARETQYF,TGTGCCAGCAGTGATTTCACTAGCGGGGGGGCCAGAGAGACCCAGTACTTC
many,TRBJ1-6,TRBV5-6,TRBD1,CASSLNRDRDNSPLHF,TGTGCCAGCAGCTTGAACCGGGACAGGGATAATTCACCCCTCCACTTT
few,TRBJ2-7,TRBV9,-,CVIFFKQKTAYEQYF,TGTGTTATTTTTTTCAAACAGAAGACGGCATACGAGCAGTACTTC
many,TRBJ2-5,TRBV11-2,TRBD1,CASSSTGVQETQYF,TGTGCCAGCAGCTCGACAGGGGTCCAAGAGACCCAGTACTTC
many,TRBJ2-4,TRBV9,-,CASGGAKNIQYF,TGTGCCAGCGGAGGGGCCAAAAACATTCAGTACTTC
many,TRBJ1-2,TRBV6-1,-,CASSEARQAKVSTF,TGTGCCAGCAGTGAAGCCCGACAGGCTAAGGTTAGCACCTTC
many,TRBJ1-6,TRBV27,TRBD1,CASSPRTGVVVNSPLHF,TGTGCCAGCAGTCCCAGGACAGGGGTGGTTGTCAATTCACCCCTCCACTTT